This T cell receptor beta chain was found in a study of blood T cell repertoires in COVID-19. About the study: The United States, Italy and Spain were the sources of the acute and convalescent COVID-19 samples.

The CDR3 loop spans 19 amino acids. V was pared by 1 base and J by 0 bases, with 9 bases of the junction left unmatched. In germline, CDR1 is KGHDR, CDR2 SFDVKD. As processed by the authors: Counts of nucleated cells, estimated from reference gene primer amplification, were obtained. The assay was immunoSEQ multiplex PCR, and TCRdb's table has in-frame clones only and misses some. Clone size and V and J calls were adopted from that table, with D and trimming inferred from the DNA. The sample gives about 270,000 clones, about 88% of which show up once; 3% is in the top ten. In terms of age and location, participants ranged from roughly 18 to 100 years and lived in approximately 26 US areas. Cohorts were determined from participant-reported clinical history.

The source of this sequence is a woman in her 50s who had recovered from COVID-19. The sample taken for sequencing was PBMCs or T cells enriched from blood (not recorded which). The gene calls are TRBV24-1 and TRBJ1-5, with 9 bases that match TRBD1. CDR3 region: CATSDLPRDRDDSNQPQHF. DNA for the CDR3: TGTGCCACCAGTGATTTACCTAGGGACAGGGACGATAGCAATCAGCCCCAGCATTTT.